The 8 T cell receptor beta chains listed next were all sequenced from one sample in a study of T cell repertoires in cytomegalovirus infection. Via MiXCR, TCRdb re-called the reads, giving one row per CDR3 protein. The repertoire holds 300,000 to 400,000 distinct CDR3 sequences, with approximately 32% as singletons. The antigens of these receptors remain unknown. The sequences come from cultured PBMCs, collected from culture after CMV antigen stimulation. All receptors derive from a human donor in good health (CMV status not recorded). Some clones in this sample may be carry-over from other donors' samples.

The chain employs TRBV6-5 and TRBJ1-4; D gene ambiguous. The germline V and J ends were trimmed by 2 bases and 5 bases, with 12 bases remaining between them. Germline CDR1 is MNHEY and CDR2 is SVGAGI. This CDR3 contains 15 residues. This CDR3 reads CASSYLRETNEKLFF. The CDR3 DNA reads as TGTGCCAGCAGTTACCTAAGGGAAACAAATGAAAAACTGTTTTTT.

This sequence joins TRBV4-2 and TRBJ2-5; D might be TRBD2 (6 bases). V was shortened by 2 bases and J by 0 bases, with 16 bases between the two germline ends. CDR1 is LGHNA and CDR2 is YNFKEQ in the germline V gene. The CDR3 is 17 residues long. The CDR3 loop reads CASSQMGSGLNQETQYF. The CDR3 DNA follows: TGTGCCAGCAGCCAAATGGGGAGCGGGCTGAACCAAGAGACCCAGTACTTC.

The V and J genes are TRBV11-2 and TRBJ2-5, with 9 bases identical to TRBD1. The V and J ends lost 6 bases and 5 bases, in that order; junction bases with no gene match: 10. The length of the CDR3 is 15 residues. Looked up from germline, CDR1 is SGHAT and CDR2 is FQNNGV. The CDR3 reads CASSSGQGIFETQYF. The CDR3 DNA reads as TGTGCCAGCAGTTCCGGACAGGGGATTTTTGAGACCCAGTACTTC.

This chain connects TRBV18 to TRBJ1-5; no reliable D call. Germline lookup yields CDR1 KGHSH and CDR2 LQKENI. The CDR3 spans 15 residues. V was trimmed by 3 bases and J by 0 bases, leaving 9 bases between them. DNA of the CDR3: TGTGCCAGCTCACCCCAGAGCTTTAGCAATCAGCCCCAGCATTTT. This codes for CASSPQSFSNQPQHF.

This clonotype was seen a few times. The gene calls are TRBV24-1 and TRBJ2-1; no definite D call. V gave up 2 bases and J gave up 0 bases, with 7 bases separating them. Germline CDR1 is KGHDR and CDR2 is SFDVKD. The CDR3 length is 15 residues. The CDR3 region has the DNA TGTGCCACCAGTGATTACCGGGTCTCCTACAATGAGCAGTTCTTC. Translating it yields CATSDYRVSYNEQFF.

This chain links TRBV20-1 with TRBJ2-2, with 14 bases lining up with TRBD2. The CDR3 runs to 18 residues. Germline CDR1 DFQATT, CDR2 SNEGSKA (reference sequence). The junction had 12 bases not matched to a gene; V was cut back by 5 bases and J by 4 bases. This chain's CDR3 is CSAVGTSGGTSSTGELFF. The CDR3 nucleotides are TGCAGTGCTGTGGGGACTAGCGGGGGAACCTCGAGCACCGGGGAGCTGTTTTTT.

This clonotype was recorded many times. The V call is TRBV7-2, the J call TRBJ1-1; TRBD1 is a possible D gene (6 bases). Trimming pared 5 bases from V and 6 bases from J, leaving 28 bases between. The CDR3 length is 18 residues. Germline V gene data show CDR1 as SGHTA and CDR2 as FQGNSA. The CDR3: CASSPRPGAGGFYAEAFF. The CDR3 coding sequence is TGTGCCAGCAGCCCCCGGCCGGGGGCGGGTGGATTTTACGCTGAAGCTTTCTTT.

This clonotype was detected only a few times. The rearrangement joins TRBV7-2 to TRBJ2-7; no reliable D call. V lost 1 base, J lost 3 bases, and 7 bases lay in between. The CDR3 extends over 13 amino acids. Looked up from germline, CDR1 is SGHTA and CDR2 is FQGNSA. CDR3 sequence reads: CASSLGADYEQYF. CDR3 DNA sequence: TGTGCCAGCAGCTTAGGGGCTGACTACGAGCAGTACTTC.